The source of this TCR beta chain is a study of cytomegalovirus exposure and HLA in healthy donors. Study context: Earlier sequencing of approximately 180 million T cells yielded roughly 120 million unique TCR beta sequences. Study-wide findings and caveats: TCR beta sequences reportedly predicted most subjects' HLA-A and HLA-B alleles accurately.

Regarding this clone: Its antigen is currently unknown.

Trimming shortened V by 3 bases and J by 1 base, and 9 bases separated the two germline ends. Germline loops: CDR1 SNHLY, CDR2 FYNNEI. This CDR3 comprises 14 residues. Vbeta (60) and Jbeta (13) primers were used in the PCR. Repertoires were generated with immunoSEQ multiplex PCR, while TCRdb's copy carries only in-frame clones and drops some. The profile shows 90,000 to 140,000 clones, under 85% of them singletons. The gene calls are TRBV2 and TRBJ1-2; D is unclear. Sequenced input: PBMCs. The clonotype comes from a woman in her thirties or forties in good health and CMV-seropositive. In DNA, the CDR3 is TGTGCCAGCAGTGAGGGCAGACATAACTATGGCTACACCTTC. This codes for CASSEGRHNYGYTF.